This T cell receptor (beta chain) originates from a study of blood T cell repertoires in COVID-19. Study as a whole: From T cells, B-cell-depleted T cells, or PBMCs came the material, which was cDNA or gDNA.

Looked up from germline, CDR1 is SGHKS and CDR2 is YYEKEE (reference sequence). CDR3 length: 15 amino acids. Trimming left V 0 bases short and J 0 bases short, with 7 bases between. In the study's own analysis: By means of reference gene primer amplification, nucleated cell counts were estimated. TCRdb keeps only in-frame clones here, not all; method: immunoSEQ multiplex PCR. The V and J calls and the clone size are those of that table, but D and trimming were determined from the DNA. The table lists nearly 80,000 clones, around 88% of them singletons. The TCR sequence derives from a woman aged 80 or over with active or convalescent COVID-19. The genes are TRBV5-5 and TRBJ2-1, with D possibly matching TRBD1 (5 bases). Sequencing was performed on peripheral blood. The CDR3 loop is CASSLGQNSYNEQFF. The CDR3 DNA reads TGTGCCAGCAGCTTGGGACAGAACTCCTACAATGAGCAGTTCTTC.